The 13 T cell receptor beta chains below come from one sample, sequenced in a study of blood T cell repertoires in COVID-19. Some clones are missing from TCRdb's copy, which holds only in-frame ones; the method was immunoSEQ multiplex PCR. The sample carries about 160,000 clones, around 80% recorded once. The sequencing input was PBMCs or T cells enriched from blood (not recorded which). The receptors derive from a woman aged 55-70 years who had recovered from COVID-19.

There are a few counts of this clone. The gene calls are TRBV3-1 (or the pseudogene TRBV3-2) and TRBJ2-3; D is ambiguous. The germline CDR1 and CDR2 sequences are LGHDT and YNNKEL (reference sequence). Trimming stripped 3 bases from V and 1 base from J, with 11 bases between. This CDR3 is built from 15 residues. CDR3 residues: CASSQGRTGTDTQYF. CDR3 DNA: TGTGCCAGCAGCCAGGGCAGAACTGGCACAGATACGCAGTATTTT.

The chain combines TRBV9 with TRBJ2-1, with TRBD2 identical over 9 bases. Germline assignment: CDR1 SGDLS and CDR2 YYNGEE. V lost 4 bases, J lost 11 bases, and 16 bases stayed unmatched. There are 16 residues in the CDR3. The CDR3 region is CASSPRLAGASLQQFF. The CDR3 DNA sequence: TGTGCCAGCAGCCCCCGGTTAGCGGGGGCCTCACTCCAGCAGTTCTTC.

The chain is built from TRBV7-2 and TRBJ2-3, with 12 nucleotides matching TRBD2. V gave up 4 bases and J gave up 6 bases; unmatched junction bases: 8. The germline V gene encodes CDR1 SGHTA and CDR2 FQGNSA. The CDR3 spans 16 residues. Here the CDR3 DNA reads TGTGCCAGCAGCTACCGACTAGCGGGGGCTTACGATACGCAGTATTTT. It translates to CASSYRLAGAYDTQYF.

V usage is TRBV21-1 and J usage is TRBJ1-5. TRBV21-1 represents a pseudogene. The CDR3 consists of 16 residues. CDR3 nucleotides: TGTGCCAGCAGCTTACAAACGGGTTTTAGCAATCAGCCCCAGCATTTT. Its protein is CASSLQTGFSNQPQHF.

The chain uses TRBV5-1 and TRBJ2-5, with TRBD2 as a possible D gene (6 bases). Trimming took off 4 bases at V and 6 bases at J, with 19 bases between the two ends. Germline V gives CDR1 SGHRS, CDR2 YFSETQ. The length of the CDR3 is 15 residues. In nucleotides, the CDR3 is TGCGCCAGCAGCCCTGGCTCTGGCGGGGCGAAGACCCAGTACTTC. The encoded protein is CASSPGSGGAKTQYF.

This clone was picked up a small number of times. The gene calls are TRBV15 and TRBJ1-1; D unclear. CDR1 and CDR2 from the germline V gene are LNHNV and YYDKDF (reference sequence). The V end was cut by 1 base, the J end by 1 base, with 10 bases between. The CDR3 runs 15 residues. The CDR3 DNA reads TGTGCCACCAGCAGAGGTCCCGGTGAGAACACTGAAGCTTTCTTT. Amino acids: CATSRGPGENTEAFF.

This CDR3 reads CASSQGRQGMSTDTQYF. The CDR3, as DNA: TGTGCCAGCAGCCAAGGCCGACAGGGGATGAGCACAGATACGCAGTATTTT. The rearrangement uses TRBV14 and TRBJ2-3; 8 nucleotides agree with TRBD1. With V trimmed by 1 base and J by 0 bases, 6 bases remained unmatched. The CDR3 extends over 17 amino acids. The germline CDR1 and CDR2 sequences are SGHDN and FVKESK.

The rearrangement joins TRBV2 to TRBJ2-6; possible D gene TRBD1, 5 bases. The germline V gene encodes CDR1 SNHLY and CDR2 FYNNEI. This CDR3 spans 15 amino acids. V lost 4 bases to trimming and J lost 0 bases, with 7 bases between them. CDR3 bases: TGTGCCAGCAGTGCCAGGGACTCTGGGGCCAACGTCCTGACTTTC. Its translation: CASSARDSGANVLTF.

Note on this clone: The germline gene is not matched at one end of the junction; a read error may be the cause. This chain joins TRBV7-2 and TRBJ1-1; a weak D match, TRBD1 (5 bases). This CDR3 comprises 11 residues. CDR1 is SGHTA and CDR2 is FQGNSA in the germline V gene. Written as DNA, the CDR3 is TGTGCCAGCAGCCTAGGGGCCAGTTTGGTTTTT. Translated, it gives CASSLGASLVF. Looking up the rest from reference TRBV7-2 and TRBJ1-1 gives the full variable domain: GAGVSQSPSNKVTEKGKDVELRCDPISGHTALYWYRQSLGQGLEFLIYFQGNSAPDKSGLPSDRFSAERTGGSVSTLTIQRTQQEDSAVYLCASSLGASLVFGQGTRLTVV.

The CDR3 DNA follows: TGTGCCAGCAGCCAAGAATGGGCAGGGGGGGAGACCCAGTACTTC. Amino acid sequence: CASSQEWAGGETQYF. The chain recombines TRBV3-1 (or the pseudogene TRBV3-2) with TRBJ2-5; D is possibly TRBD1 (7 bases). V lost 0 bases to trimming and J lost 5 bases, with 13 bases between them. CDR3 length: 15 residues. The germline gives CDR1 LGHDT, CDR2 YNNKEL (reference sequence).

The J gene is TRBJ2-3, the V gene TRBV24-1, with 11 nucleotides matching TRBD2. The J segment lost 0 bases and the V segment lost 4 bases, leaving 8 bases of the junction unmatched. This CDR3 has 18 residues. Germline V CDR1 and CDR2: KGHDR, SFDVKD. CDR3 DNA: TGTGCCACCAGTGACCCTATAGCGGGGGGGCTTAGCACAGATACGCAGTATTTT. Encoded protein: CATSDPIAGGLSTDTQYF.

Comment on this clone: Other DNA sequences in this sample translate to the same CDR3. The chain joins TRBV18 to TRBJ1-3; 9 positions agree with TRBD1. The CDR3 has 15 residues. The germline gives CDR1 KGHSH, CDR2 LQKENI. V trimming: 5 bases; J trimming: 0 bases; junction bases outside the gene matches: 2. CDR3 amino acids: CASSSGQGSGNTIYF. For the CDR3, the DNA is TGTGCCAGCTCATCGGGACAGGGCTCTGGAAACACCATATATTTT.

V gene TRBV19 combines with J gene TRBJ2-7, with D possibly being TRBD1 (6 bases). V shed 2 bases and J shed 5 bases, with 19 bases lying between them. Germline V gene data show CDR1 as LNHDA and CDR2 as SQIVND (reference sequence). This CDR3 has 16 amino acids. CDR3 protein: CASSIIWDTEGHEQYF. The DNA for the CDR3 is TGTGCCAGTAGTATAATATGGGACACCGAGGGTCACGAGCAGTACTTC.